This T cell receptor beta chain appears in the sequencing data of a study of blood T cells in healthy people across ages. Whole-study context: About one barcoded beta molecule per two T cells was captured by template switching.

Findings of the study overall: Per-million-T-cell TCR beta diversity fell roughly linearly with age. A greater number of naive CD4+ cells and higher diversity distinguished long-lived donors from aged donors.

A note on this clonotype: Its antigen remains unknown.

Looked up from germline, CDR1 is SGHTA and CDR2 is FQGNSA. The CDR3 is made up of 15 amino acids. V lost 8 bases to trimming and J lost 2 bases; unmatched junction nucleotides: 10. Primers used in a second PCR of about 7 to 12 cycles were a sample-barcoded 5' primer and a J-beta primer mix. TCRdb analysed the 5' RACE reads with MiXCR anew, one entry per CDR3 protein. The data contain around 990,000 distinct CDR3 sequences, 25% of them singletons. These data were also reused for a study on T cells of mothers and their children. In that study: Related and unrelated pairs show similar shaping of TCR recombination output by thymic selection.

This receptor was identified in a girl aged 2 to 10 in good health. The genes are TRBV7-2 and TRBJ2-3, with 7 bases lining up with TRBD1. Material: blood. CDR3: CASGRQGPFTDTQYF. DNA for the CDR3: TGTGCCAGCGGGAGACAGGGCCCTTTCACAGATACGCAGTATTTT. Based on the CDR3 plus reference TRBV7-2 and TRBJ2-3, the full variable domain is GAGVSQSPSNKVTEKGKDVELRCDPISGHTALYWYRQSLGQGLEFLIYFQGNSAPDKSGLPSDRFSAERTGGSVSTLTIQRTQQEDSAVYLCASGRQGPFTDTQYFGPGTRLTVL.